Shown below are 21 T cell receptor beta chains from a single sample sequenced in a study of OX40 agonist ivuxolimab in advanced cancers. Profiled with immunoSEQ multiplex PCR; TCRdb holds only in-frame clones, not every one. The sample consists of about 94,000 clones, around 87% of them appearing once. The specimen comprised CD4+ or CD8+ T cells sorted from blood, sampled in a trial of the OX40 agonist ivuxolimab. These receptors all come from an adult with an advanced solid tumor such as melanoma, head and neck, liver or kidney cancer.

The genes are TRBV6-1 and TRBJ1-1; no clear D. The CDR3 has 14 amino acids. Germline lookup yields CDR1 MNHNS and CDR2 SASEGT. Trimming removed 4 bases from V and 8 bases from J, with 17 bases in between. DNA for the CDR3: TGTGCCAGCAGTGTTGGTTGGACTACGGCGGAAGCTTTCTTT. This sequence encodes CASSVGWTTAEAFF.

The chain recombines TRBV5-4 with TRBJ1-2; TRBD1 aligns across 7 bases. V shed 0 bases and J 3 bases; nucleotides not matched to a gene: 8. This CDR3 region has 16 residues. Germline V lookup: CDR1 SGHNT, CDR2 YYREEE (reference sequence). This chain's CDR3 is CASSLVGTVQDYGYTF. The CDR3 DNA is TGTGCCAGCAGCTTGGTCGGGACAGTCCAGGACTATGGCTACACCTTC. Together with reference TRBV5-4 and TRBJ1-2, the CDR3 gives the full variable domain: ETGVTQSPTHLIKTRGQQVTLRCSSQSGHNTVSWYQQALGQGPQFIFQYYREEENGRGNFPPRFSGLQFPNYSSELNVNALELDDSALYLCASSLVGTVQDYGYTFGSGTRLTVV.

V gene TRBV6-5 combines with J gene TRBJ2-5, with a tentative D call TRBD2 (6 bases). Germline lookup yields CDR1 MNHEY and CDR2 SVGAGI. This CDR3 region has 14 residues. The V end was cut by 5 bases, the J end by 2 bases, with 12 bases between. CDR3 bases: TGTGCCAGCAGTGTTCGTCGGGGGCAAGAGACCCAGTACTTC. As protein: CASSVRRGQETQYF.

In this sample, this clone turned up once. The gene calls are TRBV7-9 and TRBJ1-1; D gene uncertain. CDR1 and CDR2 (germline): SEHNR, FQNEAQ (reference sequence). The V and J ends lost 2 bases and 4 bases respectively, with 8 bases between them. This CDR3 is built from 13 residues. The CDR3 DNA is TGTGCCAGCAGCTTAACACAGATCACTGAAGCTTTCTTT. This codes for CASSLTQITEAFF.

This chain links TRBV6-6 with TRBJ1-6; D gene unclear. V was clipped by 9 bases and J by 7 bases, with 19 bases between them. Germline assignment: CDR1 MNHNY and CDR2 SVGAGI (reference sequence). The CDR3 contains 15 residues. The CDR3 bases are TGTGCCAGTCATAACCGGGGTGTGGAGAATTCACCCCTCCACTTT. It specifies CASHNRGVENSPLHF.

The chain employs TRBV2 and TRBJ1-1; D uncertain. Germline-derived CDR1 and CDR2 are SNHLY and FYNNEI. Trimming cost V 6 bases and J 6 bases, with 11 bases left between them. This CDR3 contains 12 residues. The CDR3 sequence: CASRPQISEAFF. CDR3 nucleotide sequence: TGTGCCAGCAGGCCCCAAATATCTGAAGCTTTCTTT.

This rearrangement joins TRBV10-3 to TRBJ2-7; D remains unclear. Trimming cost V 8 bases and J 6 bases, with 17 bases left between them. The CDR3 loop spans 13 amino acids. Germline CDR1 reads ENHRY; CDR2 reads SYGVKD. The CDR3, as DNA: TGTGCCATCGCCGGGCGCCCCCCCTCCGAGCAGTACTTC. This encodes CAIAGRPPSEQYF.

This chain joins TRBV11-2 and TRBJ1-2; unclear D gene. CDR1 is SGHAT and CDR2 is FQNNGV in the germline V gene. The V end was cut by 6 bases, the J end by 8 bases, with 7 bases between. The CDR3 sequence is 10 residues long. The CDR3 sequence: CASRGKGYTF. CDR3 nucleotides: TGTGCCAGCAGGGGGAAGGGCTACACCTTC.

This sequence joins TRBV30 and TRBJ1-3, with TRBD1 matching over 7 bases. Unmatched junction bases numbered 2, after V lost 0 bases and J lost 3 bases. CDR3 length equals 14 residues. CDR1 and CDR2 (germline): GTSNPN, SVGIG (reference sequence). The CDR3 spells CAWSVGTVGNTIYF. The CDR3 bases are TGTGCCTGGAGTGTGGGGACAGTTGGAAACACCATATATTTT.

Here the CDR3 reads CATWTGVSSYEQYF. The CDR3 bases are TGTGCCACCTGGACAGGCGTTAGCTCCTACGAGCAGTACTTC. The chain employs TRBV10-3 and TRBJ2-7; 7 bases fit TRBD1. Germline CDR1 and CDR2: ENHRY and SYGVKD. Trimming at V came to 10 bases and at J to 0 bases, leaving 9 bases not matched to a gene. This CDR3 spans 14 amino acids.

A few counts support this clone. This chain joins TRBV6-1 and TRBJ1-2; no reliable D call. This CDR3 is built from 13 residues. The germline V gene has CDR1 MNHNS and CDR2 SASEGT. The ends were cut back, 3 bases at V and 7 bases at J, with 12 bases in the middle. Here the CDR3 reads CASSDNSWFGYTF. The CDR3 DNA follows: TGTGCCAGCAGTGATAACAGCTGGTTTGGCTACACCTTC.

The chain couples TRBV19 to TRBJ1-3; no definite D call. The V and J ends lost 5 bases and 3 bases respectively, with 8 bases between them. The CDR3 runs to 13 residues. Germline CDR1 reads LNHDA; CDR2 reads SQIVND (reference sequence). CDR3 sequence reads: CASSFPVGNTIYF. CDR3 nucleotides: TGTGCCAGTAGTTTCCCAGTTGGAAACACCATATATTTT.

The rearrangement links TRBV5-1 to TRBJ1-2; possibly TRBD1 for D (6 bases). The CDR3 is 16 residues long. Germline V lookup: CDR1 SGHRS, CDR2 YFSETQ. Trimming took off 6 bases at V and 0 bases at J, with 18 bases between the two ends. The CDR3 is CASTTGWGNPNYGYTF. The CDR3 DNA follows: TGCGCCAGCACAACAGGGTGGGGAAACCCTAACTATGGCTACACCTTC.

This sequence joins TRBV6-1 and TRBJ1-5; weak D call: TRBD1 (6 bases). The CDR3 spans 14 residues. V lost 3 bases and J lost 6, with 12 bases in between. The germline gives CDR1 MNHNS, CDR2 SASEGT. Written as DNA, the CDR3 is TGTGCCAGCAGTGATTGGGGGGCTGCTCAGCCCCAGCATTTT. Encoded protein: CASSDWGAAQPQHF.

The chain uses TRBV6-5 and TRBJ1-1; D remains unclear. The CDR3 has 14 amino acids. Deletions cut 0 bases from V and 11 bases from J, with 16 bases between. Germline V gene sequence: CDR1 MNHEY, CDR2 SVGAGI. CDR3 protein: CASSYSSRTIGAFF. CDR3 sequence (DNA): TGTGCCAGCAGTTACTCGTCCCGCACTATCGGGGCTTTCTTT.

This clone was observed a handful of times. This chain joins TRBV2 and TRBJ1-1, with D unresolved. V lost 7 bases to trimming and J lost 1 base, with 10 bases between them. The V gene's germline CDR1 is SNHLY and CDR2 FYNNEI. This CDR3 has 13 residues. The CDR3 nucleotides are TGTGCCAGCACCTCGAGGGAGAACACTGAAGCTTTCTTT. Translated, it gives CASTSRENTEAFF.

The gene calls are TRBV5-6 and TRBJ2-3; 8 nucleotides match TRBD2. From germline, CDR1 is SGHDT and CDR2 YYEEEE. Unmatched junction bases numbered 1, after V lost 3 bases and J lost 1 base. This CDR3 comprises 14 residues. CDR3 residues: CASSSSGRTDTQYF. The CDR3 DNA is TGTGCCAGCAGCTCTAGCGGGCGCACAGATACGCAGTATTTT. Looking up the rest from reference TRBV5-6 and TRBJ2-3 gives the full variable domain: DAGVTQSPTHLIKTRGQQVTLRCSPKSGHDTVSWYQQALGQGPQFIFQYYEEEERQRGNFPDRFSGHQFPNYSSELNVNALLLGDSALYLCASSSSGRTDTQYFGPGTRLTVL.

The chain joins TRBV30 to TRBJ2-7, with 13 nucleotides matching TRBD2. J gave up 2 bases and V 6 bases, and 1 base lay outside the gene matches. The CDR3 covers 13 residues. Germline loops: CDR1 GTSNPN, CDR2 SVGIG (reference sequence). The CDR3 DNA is TGTGCCTGTACTAGCGGGGGGGCCTACGAGCAGTACTTC. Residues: CACTSGGAYEQYF. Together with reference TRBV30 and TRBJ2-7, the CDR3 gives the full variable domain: SQTIHQWPATLVQPVGSPLSLECTVEGTSNPNLYWYRQAAGRGLQLLFYSVGIGQISSEVPQNLSASRPQDRQFILSSKKLLLSDSGFYLCACTSGGAYEQYFGPGTRLTVT.

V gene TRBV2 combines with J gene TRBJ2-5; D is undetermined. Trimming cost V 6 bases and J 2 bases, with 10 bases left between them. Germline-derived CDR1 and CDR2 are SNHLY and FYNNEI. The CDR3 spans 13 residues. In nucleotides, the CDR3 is TGTGCCAGCAGCGGAACCAGACAAGAGACCCAGTACTTC. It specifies CASSGTRQETQYF.

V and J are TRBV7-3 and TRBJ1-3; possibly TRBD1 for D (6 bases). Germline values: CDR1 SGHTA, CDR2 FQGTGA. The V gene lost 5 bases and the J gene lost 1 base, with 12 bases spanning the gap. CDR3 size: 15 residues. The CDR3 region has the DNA TGTGCCAGCAGCCTACAGGGCGGGTCTGGAAACACCATATATTTT. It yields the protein CASSLQGGSGNTIYF.

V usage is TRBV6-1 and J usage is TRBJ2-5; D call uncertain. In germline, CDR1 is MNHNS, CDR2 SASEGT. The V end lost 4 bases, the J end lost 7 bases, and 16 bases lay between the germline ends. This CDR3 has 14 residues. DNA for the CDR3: TGTGCCAGCAGTGGTAGCCGTGGGTTTAGGACCCAGTACTTC. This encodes CASSGSRGFRTQYF.